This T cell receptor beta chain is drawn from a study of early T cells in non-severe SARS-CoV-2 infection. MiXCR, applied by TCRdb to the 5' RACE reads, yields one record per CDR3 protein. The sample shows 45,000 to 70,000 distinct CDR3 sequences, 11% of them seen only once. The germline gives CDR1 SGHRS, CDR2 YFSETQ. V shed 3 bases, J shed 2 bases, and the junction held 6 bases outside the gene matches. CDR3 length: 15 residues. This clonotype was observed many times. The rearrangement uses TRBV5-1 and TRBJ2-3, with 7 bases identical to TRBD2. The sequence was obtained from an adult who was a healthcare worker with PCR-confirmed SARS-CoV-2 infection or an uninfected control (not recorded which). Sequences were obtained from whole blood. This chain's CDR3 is CASSSLAANTDTQYF. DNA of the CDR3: TGCGCCAGCAGCTCTCTAGCGGCGAACACAGATACGCAGTATTTT.